This T cell receptor beta chain was identified during a study of T-cell reconstitution after alpha-beta-depleted transplantation in children. To note about this clonotype: Its antigen is undetermined.

Unique molecular identifiers were incorporated when the TCRbeta library was constructed. TCRdb re-analysed the PCR reads in MiXCR, keeping a single row per CDR3 protein. The sample includes about 230,000 distinct CDR3 sequences, 11% of them seen just once. Study conclusions and caveats: Surviving recipient T cells and thymic progenitors produced the high day-60 TCRbeta diversity seen in some patients. The authors attributed T-cell counts and diversity one year after transplant mostly to newly produced T cells. Where alpha-beta T cells came from about two months after transplant was reportedly several hundred expanded graft clones.

After removal of 1 base from V and 5 bases from J, the junction contained 4 bases not matched to a gene. Looked up from germline, CDR1 is SGHKS and CDR2 is YYEKEE (reference sequence). The length of the CDR3 is 16 residues. This TCR was recovered from a child under three years old with acute myeloid leukemia, due to receive a stem cell transplant. The sample in question was PBMCs, obtained before TCRalphabeta/CD19-depleted stem cell transplant. The chain recombines TRBV5-5 with TRBJ2-3; 13 bases match TRBD2. The CDR3 DNA sequence: TGTGCCAGCAGCTTGACTAGCGGGAGGGTTGGAGATACGCAGTATTTT. Protein product: CASSLTSGRVGDTQYF.